This T cell receptor (beta chain) was found in a study of blood T cell repertoires in COVID-19. Measured with immunoSEQ multiplex PCR; TCRdb has only the in-frame clones, and not every one. This sample has fewer than 130,000 clones; 70% to 85% occur once, and the top ten carry more than 20%. Specimen: peripheral blood. The sequence was collected from a man in his sixties or seventies with active or convalescent COVID-19.

The CDR3 loop reads CASSLESNSPLHF. CDR3 nucleotide sequence: TGTGCCAGCAGCTTAGAGTCTAATTCACCCCTCCACTTT. The chain carries TRBV7-3 and TRBJ1-6; D remains ambiguous. The V gene's germline CDR1 is SGHTA and CDR2 FQGTGA. V shed 2 bases and J shed 6 bases, with 5 bases lying between them. The CDR3 totals 13 residues. The whole variable domain, remainder taken from reference TRBV7-3 and TRBJ1-6, is GAGVSQTPSNKVTEKGKYVELRCDPISGHTALYWYRQSLGQGPEFLIYFQGTGAADDSGLPNDRFFAVRPEGSVSTLKIQRTERGDSAVYLCASSLESNSPLHFGNGTRLTVT.